Below are 5 T cell receptor beta chains sequenced from a single sample in a study of blood T cell repertoires in COVID-19 (dated by TCRdb to the early 2020s). Receptor libraries were prepared by the immunoSEQ multiplex PCR assay. TCRdb retrieved this table from immuneACCESS and kept in-frame rearrangements only. Not all clones are present; in checked studies, unresolved V genes account for under half, and no reason is known for the remainder. The sample records some 97,000 clones, approximately 93% of which are singletons. The ten largest clones represent roughly 0.99% of the sample. The sequenced material came from peripheral blood. Receptor source: a man in his 60s with acute or convalescent COVID-19.

This chain connects TRBV3-1 (or the pseudogene TRBV3-2) to TRBJ1-2; the D gene is possibly TRBD1 (6 bases). CDR1 and CDR2 (germline): LGHDT, YNNKEL (reference sequence). V was cut by 4 bases and J by 2 bases, with 14 bases left in between. The CDR3 is 15 residues long. In DNA form, the CDR3 reads TGTGCCAGCAGCCGGTCAGGGGTCTCGAACTATGGCTACACCTTC. Translation gives CASSRSGVSNYGYTF.

This chain joins TRBV5-1 and TRBJ2-5; a weak D match, TRBD1 (6 bases). Germline loops: CDR1 SGHRS, CDR2 YFSETQ. The CDR3 extends over 16 amino acids. V was shortened by 4 bases and J by 7 bases, with 23 bases between the two germline ends. The CDR3 region has the DNA TGCGCCAGCAGCCCCACCACCTCAACGGACAGCGGGACCCAGTACTTC. This codes for CASSPTTSTDSGTQYF.

The CDR3 spells CASSGQGARGNTIYF. DNA for the CDR3: TGTGCCAGCAGCGGACAGGGGGCGAGGGGAAACACCATATATTTT. This rearrangement joins TRBV5-8 to TRBJ1-3, with 11 positions matching TRBD1. The germline V gene has CDR1 SGHTS and CDR2 YDEGEE. The CDR3 is 15 residues long. J lost 4 bases, V lost 4 bases, and 4 bases had no gene match.

This chain uses TRBV2 with TRBJ1-5; D perhaps matches TRBD1 (6 bases). V gave up 1 base and J gave up 4 bases, with 14 bases separating them. This CDR3 region has 16 residues. Germline CDR1 reads SNHLY; CDR2 reads FYNNEI. In DNA form, the CDR3 reads TGTGCCAGCAGTGAAGGGGGGCGGAGGAGTAATCAGCCCCAGCATTTT. This encodes CASSEGGRRSNQPQHF.

The V gene is TRBV4-2, the J gene TRBJ2-2; 10 nucleotides align to TRBD2. This CDR3 contains 17 residues. The ends lost 4 bases at V and 2 bases at J; junction bases unmatched: 7. The germline V gene has CDR1 LGHNA and CDR2 YNFKEQ. The CDR3 bases are TGTGCCAGCAGCCTAACCGGACTAGCGGCAAACACCGGGGAGCTGTTTTTT. Amino acid sequence: CASSLTGLAANTGELFF.